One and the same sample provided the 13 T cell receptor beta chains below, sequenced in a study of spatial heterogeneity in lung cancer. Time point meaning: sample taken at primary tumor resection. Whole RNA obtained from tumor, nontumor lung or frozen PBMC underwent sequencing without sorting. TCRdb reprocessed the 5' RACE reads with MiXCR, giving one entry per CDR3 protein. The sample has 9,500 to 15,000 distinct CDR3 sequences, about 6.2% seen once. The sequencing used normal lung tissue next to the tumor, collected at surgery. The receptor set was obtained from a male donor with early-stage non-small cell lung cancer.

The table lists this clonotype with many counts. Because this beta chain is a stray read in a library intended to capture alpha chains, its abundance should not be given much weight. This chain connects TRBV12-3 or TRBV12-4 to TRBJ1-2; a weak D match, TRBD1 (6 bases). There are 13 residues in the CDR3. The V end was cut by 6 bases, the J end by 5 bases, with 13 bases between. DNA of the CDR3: TGTGCCAGCAGCCTAGACAGGTTTTATGGCTACACCTTC. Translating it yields CASSLDRFYGYTF.

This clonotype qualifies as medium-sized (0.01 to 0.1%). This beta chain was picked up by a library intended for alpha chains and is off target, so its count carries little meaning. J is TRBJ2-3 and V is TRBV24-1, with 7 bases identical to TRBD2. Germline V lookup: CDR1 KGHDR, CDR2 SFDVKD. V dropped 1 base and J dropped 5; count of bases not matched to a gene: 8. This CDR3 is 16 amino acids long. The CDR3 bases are TGTGCCACCAGTGATTTAAGGCAGGGAGGGAAAGATACGCAGTATTTT. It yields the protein CATSDLRQGGKDTQYF.

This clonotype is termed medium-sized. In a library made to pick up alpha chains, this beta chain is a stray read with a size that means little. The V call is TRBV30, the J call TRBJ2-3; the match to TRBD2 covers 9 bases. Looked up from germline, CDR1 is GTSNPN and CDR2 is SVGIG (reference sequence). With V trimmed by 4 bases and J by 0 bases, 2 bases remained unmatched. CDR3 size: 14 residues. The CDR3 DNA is TGTGCCTGGACTAGCGGGACTAGCACAGATACGCAGTATTTT. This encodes CAWTSGTSTDTQYF.

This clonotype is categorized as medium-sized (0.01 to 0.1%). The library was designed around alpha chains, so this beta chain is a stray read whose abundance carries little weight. For the CDR3, the DNA is TGTGCCAGCAGCATTTTGGGGCCAAGGGATACGCAGTATTTT. As protein: CASSILGPRDTQYF. The J gene is TRBJ2-3, the V gene TRBV6-2 or TRBV6-3; possibly TRBD1 for D (5 bases). Trimming removed 6 bases at V and 6 bases at J, with 16 bases between. Germline lookup yields CDR1 MNHEY and CDR2 SVGEGT. The CDR3 length is 14 residues.

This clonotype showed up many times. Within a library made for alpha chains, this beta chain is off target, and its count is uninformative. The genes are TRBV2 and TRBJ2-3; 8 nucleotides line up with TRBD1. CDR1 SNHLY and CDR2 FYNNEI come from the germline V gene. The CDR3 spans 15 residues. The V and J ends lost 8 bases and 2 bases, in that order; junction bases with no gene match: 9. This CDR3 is CASRSSRGLTDTQYF. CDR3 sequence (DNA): TGTGCCAGCCGAAGTTCCAGGGGGCTCACAGATACGCAGTATTTT.

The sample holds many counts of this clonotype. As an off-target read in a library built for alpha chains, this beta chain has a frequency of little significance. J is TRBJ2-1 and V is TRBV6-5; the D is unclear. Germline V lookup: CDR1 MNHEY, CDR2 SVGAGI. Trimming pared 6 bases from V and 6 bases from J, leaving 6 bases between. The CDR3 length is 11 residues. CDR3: CASSILNEQFF. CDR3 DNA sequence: TGTGCCAGCAGCATCCTCAATGAGCAGTTCTTC.

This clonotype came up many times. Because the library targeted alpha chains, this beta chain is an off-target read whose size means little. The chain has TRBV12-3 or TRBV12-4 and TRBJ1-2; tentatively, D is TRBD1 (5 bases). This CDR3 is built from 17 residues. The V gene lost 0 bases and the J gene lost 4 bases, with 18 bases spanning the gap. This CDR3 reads CASSLAGSGILSYGYTF. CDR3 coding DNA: TGTGCCAGCAGTTTAGCGGGATCAGGGATCCTATCCTATGGCTACACCTTC.

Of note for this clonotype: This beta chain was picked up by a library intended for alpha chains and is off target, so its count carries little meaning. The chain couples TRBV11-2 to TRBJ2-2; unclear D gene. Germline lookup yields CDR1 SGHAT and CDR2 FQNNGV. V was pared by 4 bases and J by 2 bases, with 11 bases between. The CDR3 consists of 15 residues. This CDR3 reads CASSSRSVNTGELFF. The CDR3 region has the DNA TGTGCCAGCAGCTCCCGGTCTGTAAACACCGGGGAGCTGTTTTTT.

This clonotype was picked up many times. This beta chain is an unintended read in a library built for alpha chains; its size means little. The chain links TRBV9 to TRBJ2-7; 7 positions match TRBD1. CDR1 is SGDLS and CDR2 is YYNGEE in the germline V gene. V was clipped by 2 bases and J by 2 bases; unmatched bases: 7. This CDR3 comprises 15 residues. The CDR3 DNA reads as TGTGCCAGCAGCGTCTCAGGGGGAACTACCTACGAGCAGTACTTC. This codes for CASSVSGGTTYEQYF.

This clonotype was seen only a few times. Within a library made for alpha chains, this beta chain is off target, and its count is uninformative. CDR3 coding DNA: TGTGCCTCTTCAGGAGGGGGAGAGACCCAGTACTTC. Its translation: CASSGGGETQYF. This chain joins TRBV10-3 and TRBJ2-5, with D perhaps being TRBD1 or TRBD2 (6 bases each). The CDR3 loop spans 12 amino acids. CDR1 and CDR2 (germline): ENHRY, SYGVKD. Between the trimmed V and J ends, which lost 11 bases and 4 bases, there was a span of 14 bases.

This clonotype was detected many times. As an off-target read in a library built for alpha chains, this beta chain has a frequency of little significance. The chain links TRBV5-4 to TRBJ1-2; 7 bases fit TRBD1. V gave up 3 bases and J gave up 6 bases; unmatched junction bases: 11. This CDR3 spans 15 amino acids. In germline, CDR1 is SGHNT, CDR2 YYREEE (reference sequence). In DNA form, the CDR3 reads TGTGCCAGCAGCTACGGGACGAGGGGGCGGAATGGCTACACCTTC. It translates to CASSYGTRGRNGYTF.

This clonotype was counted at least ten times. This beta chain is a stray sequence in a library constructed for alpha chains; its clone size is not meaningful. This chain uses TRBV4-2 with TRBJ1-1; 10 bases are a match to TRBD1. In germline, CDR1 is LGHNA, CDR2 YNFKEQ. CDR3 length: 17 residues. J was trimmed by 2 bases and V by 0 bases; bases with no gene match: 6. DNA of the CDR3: TGTGCCAGCAGCCAAGATATGGACAGGGGGTACAACACTGAAGCTTTCTTT. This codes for CASSQDMDRGYNTEAFF.

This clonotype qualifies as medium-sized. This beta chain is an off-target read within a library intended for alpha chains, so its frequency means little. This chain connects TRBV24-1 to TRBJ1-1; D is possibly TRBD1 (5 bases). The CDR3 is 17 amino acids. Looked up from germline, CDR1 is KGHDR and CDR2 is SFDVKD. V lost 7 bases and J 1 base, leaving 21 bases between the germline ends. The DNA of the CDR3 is TGTGCCACCAGAAGGGGAACGGGGGGAGCACAGAACACTGAAGCTTTCTTT. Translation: CATRRGTGGAQNTEAFF.